This T cell receptor (beta chain) was recorded in a study of blood T cell repertoires in COVID-19. The authors' processing: By means of reference gene primer amplification, nucleated cell counts were estimated. Generated by immunoSEQ multiplex PCR, the TCRdb table keeps only in-frame clones and is missing some. D and trimming come from the DNA, and the V and J calls and clone size come from that table. The repertoire holds nearly 35,000 clones, with around 84% as singletons. V lost 4 bases, J lost 5 bases, and 11 bases lay in between. Per germline, CDR1 GTSNPN and CDR2 SVGIG (reference sequence). The CDR3 sequence is 12 residues long.

The chain carries TRBV30 and TRBJ1-2; possible D gene TRBD1, 6 bases. The receptor was derived from a human donor with acute or convalescent COVID-19. The donor label of this sample is uncertain. Material: peripheral blood. CDR3 in amino acids: CAWITGKYGYTF. CDR3 bases: TGTGCCTGGATCACAGGGAAATATGGCTACACCTTC.